A single sample is the source of the 26 T cell receptor beta chains below, sequenced in a study of response to subunit inactivated influenza vaccine. TCRdb re-derived calls from the RT-PCR reads in MiXCR, one entry per CDR3 protein. The top ten clones hold approximately 10% of a sample with about 780,000 distinct CDR3 sequences, about a fifth of them seen once. Sequencing used PBMCs from blood, obtained roughly 5 days after vaccination. The source of these receptors is a man between 45 and 60 years old who received an inactivated influenza vaccine.

A few counts support this clonotype. The V and J genes are TRBV5-1 and TRBJ2-7, with TRBD1 matching 9 bases. Germline-derived CDR1 and CDR2 are SGHRS and YFSETQ. The trim removed 4 bases at V and 2 bases at J, leaving 10 bases unmatched. The CDR3 extends over 16 amino acids. CDR3 nucleotides: TGCGCCAGCAGCCCGGGACAGGGAATGAGCACCTACGAGCAGTACTTC. Its protein is CASSPGQGMSTYEQYF. Variable domain in full (rest from reference TRBV5-1 and TRBJ2-7): KAGVTQTPRYLIKTRGQQVTLSCSPISGHRSVSWYQQTPGQGLQFLFEYFSETQRNKGNFPGRFSGRQFSNSRSEMNVSTLELGDSALYLCASSPGQGMSTYEQYFGPGTRLTVT.

This chain joins TRBV15 and TRBJ2-4; D may be TRBD2 (6 bases). Trimming pared 0 bases from V and 13 bases from J, leaving 10 bases between. The CDR3 has 12 residues. From germline, CDR1 is LNHNV and CDR2 YYDKDF (reference sequence). In DNA, the CDR3 is TGTGCCACCAGCAGAGAGCGGGATCCCCAGTACTTC. Amino acid sequence: CATSRERDPQYF.

This clonotype has only a few counts. The chain recombines TRBV10-3 with TRBJ1-5; perhaps TRBD1 as D (5 bases). This CDR3 is built from 15 residues. Trimming pared 3 bases from V and 7 bases from J, leaving 16 bases between. Per the germline V gene, CDR1 is ENHRY and CDR2 is SYGVKD. The DNA for the CDR3 is TGTGCCATCAGTGATAGTGGGGACCCAGGGCAGCCCCAGCATTTT. Protein: CAISDSGDPGQPQHF.

The sample holds a few counts of this clonotype. The V call is TRBV5-1, the J call TRBJ1-1, with 9 bases fitting TRBD1. From germline, CDR1 is SGHRS and CDR2 YFSETQ. With 5 bases clipped from V and 2 bases from J, the junction kept 7 bases outside the gene matches. This CDR3 has 15 amino acids. CDR3 residues: CASRWGQGPNTEAFF. The CDR3 DNA sequence: TGCGCCAGCAGATGGGGACAGGGCCCCAACACTGAAGCTTTCTTT.

This clonotype was seen a handful of times. The chain carries TRBV6-1 and TRBJ2-1; TRBD1 might be the D (6 bases). V dropped 11 bases and J dropped 11 bases, with 22 bases sitting between them. The CDR3 covers 13 residues. CDR1 and CDR2 from the germline V gene are MNHNS and SASEGT. CDR3 DNA sequence: TGTGCCTCGAGGACAGACCTAGTTAGCCAGCAGTTCTTC. Residues: CASRTDLVSQQFF.

This clonotype was observed a single time. This chain connects TRBV4-2 to TRBJ1-2, with D uncertain. With 0 bases removed from V and 5 bases from J, the gap between germline ends came to 10 bases. The CDR3 contains 14 residues. In germline, CDR1 is LGHNA, CDR2 YNFKEQ. The CDR3 reads CASSQELLTYGYTF. The CDR3 DNA reads as TGTGCCAGCAGCCAAGAGCTCCTTACGTATGGCTACACCTTC.

This clonotype came up a few times. The chain couples TRBV6-2 or TRBV6-3 to TRBJ2-4, with D possibly being TRBD1 (6 bases). The CDR3 extends over 17 amino acids. In germline, CDR1 is MNHEY, CDR2 SVGEGT. V lost 2 bases and J 3 bases, leaving 17 bases between the germline ends. The CDR3 reads CASSYPTGLVIKNIQYF. CDR3 DNA sequence: TGTGCCAGCAGTTACCCGACAGGTCTGGTCATCAAAAACATTCAGTACTTC.

The rearrangement joins TRBV11-2 to TRBJ2-5, with 8 bases fitting TRBD2. CDR3 length: 16 amino acids. Trimming took 1 base from V and 5 from J; bases not matched to a gene: 9. The germline gives CDR1 SGHAT, CDR2 FQNNGV. The CDR3 DNA reads as TGTGCCAGCAGCTTAGTTTCCCCCGGGACTAGGGAGACCCAGTACTTC. Residues: CASSLVSPGTRETQYF.

This clonotype showed up just a few times. The CDR3 loop reads CASSFSATSSYNEQFF. DNA of the CDR3: TGTGCCAGCAGTTTCTCGGCTACTAGCTCCTACAATGAGCAGTTCTTC. The chain links TRBV12-3 or TRBV12-4 to TRBJ2-1; possible D gene TRBD2, 5 bases. Trimming removed 3 bases from V and 0 bases from J, with 12 bases in between. The CDR3 has 16 amino acids.

The chain recombines TRBV7-9 with TRBJ2-7; 14 bases line up with TRBD2. J gave up 7 bases and V 1 base, and 6 bases lay outside the gene matches. The CDR3 totals 16 residues. Germline CDR1 is SEHNR and CDR2 is FQNEAQ (reference sequence). The CDR3 loop is CASSLGGLAGVKEQYF. In nucleotides, the CDR3 is TGTGCCAGCAGCTTAGGGGGACTAGCGGGAGTAAAAGAGCAGTACTTC.

With respect to this clonotype: Likely a read error: the CDR3 ends without its conserved phenylalanine or tryptophan. This chain links TRBV6-6 with TRBJ2-1, with D possibly being TRBD1 or TRBD2 (5 bases each). The length of the CDR3 is 12 residues. V gave up 5 bases and J gave up 9 bases, with 11 bases separating them. Germline CDR1 MNHNY, CDR2 SVGAGI (reference sequence). CDR3 coding DNA: TGTGCCAGCAGTCCGGGGCCCTTTGAGCAGTTCTTA. It is translated as CASSPGPFEQFL.

The chain employs TRBV15 and TRBJ1-5; D remains ambiguous. The V gene's germline CDR1 is LNHNV and CDR2 YYDKDF (reference sequence). The germline V and J ends were trimmed by 1 base and 5 bases, with 12 bases remaining between them. This CDR3 has 15 amino acids. In DNA form, the CDR3 reads TGTGCCACCAGCAGAGGGGCCTATATAGATCAGCCCCAGCATTTT. It is translated as CATSRGAYIDQPQHF.

This clonotype has a count of ten or more. The V and J genes are TRBV24-1 and TRBJ2-3, with D perhaps TRBD1 or TRBD2 (5 bases each). CDR1 KGHDR and CDR2 SFDVKD come from the germline V gene. Trimming left V 4 bases short and J 1 base short, with 5 bases between. The CDR3 runs to 13 residues. The CDR3 loop is CATSEGGTDTQYF. The DNA of the CDR3 is TGTGCCACCAGTGAGGGGGGCACAGATACGCAGTATTTT.

This clonotype was counted a few times. This chain uses TRBV12-3 or TRBV12-4 with TRBJ1-1, with 7 positions matching TRBD1. CDR3 length equals 16 residues. J gave up 5 bases and V 7 bases, and 16 bases lay outside the gene matches. CDR3 in amino acids: CASIFKGARGATEAFF. DNA of the CDR3: TGTGCCAGCATCTTTAAGGGGGCTCGGGGGGCAACTGAAGCTTTCTTT.

In its sample, this clonotype was seen many times. The CDR3 loop is CASSTREGYEQYF. DNA for the CDR3: TGCGCCAGCAGCACCAGGGAGGGCTACGAGCAGTACTTC. The rearrangement joins TRBV5-1 to TRBJ2-7, with 7 bases aligning to TRBD2. The germline gives CDR1 SGHRS, CDR2 YFSETQ. The V segment lost 4 bases and the J segment 3 bases; nucleotides outside the gene matches: 4. CDR3 length equals 13 residues. The entire variable domain, with the rest obtained from reference TRBV5-1 and TRBJ2-7, is as follows: KAGVTQTPRYLIKTRGQQVTLSCSPISGHRSVSWYQQTPGQGLQFLFEYFSETQRNKGNFPGRFSGRQFSNSRSEMNVSTLELGDSALYLCASSTREGYEQYFGPGTRLTVT.

Many counts were recorded for this clonotype. This sequence joins TRBV7-2 and TRBJ2-7, with D maybe TRBD1 (5 bases). The CDR3 runs 14 residues. Germline V gene sequence: CDR1 SGHTA, CDR2 FQGNSA. Trimming left V 4 bases short and J 0 bases short, with 10 bases between. CDR3 sequence (DNA): TGTGCCAGCAGCTCCAGAAGGGGCTCCTACGAGCAGTACTTC. Protein sequence: CASSSRRGSYEQYF.

This clonotype was recorded a few times. The chain recombines TRBV10-3 with TRBJ1-5; 9 nucleotides match TRBD1. Germline V gene data show CDR1 as ENHRY and CDR2 as SYGVKD. Trimming at V came to 2 bases and at J to 6 bases, leaving 5 bases not matched to a gene. This CDR3 contains 15 residues. The CDR3 region has the DNA TGTGCCATCAGTGAGGGTGACAGGGGGAGTCAGCCCCAGCATTTT. It translates to CAISEGDRGSQPQHF.

This clonotype occurred a few times. The rearrangement joins TRBV7-9 to TRBJ2-1; the D gene could be TRBD1 or TRBD2 (5 bases each). Trimming cost V 3 bases and J 8 bases, with 17 bases left between them. The germline V gene has CDR1 SEHNR and CDR2 FQNEAQ (reference sequence). The CDR3 loop spans 15 amino acids. CDR3 protein: CASSLGDTRKDEQFF. As DNA, the CDR3 is TGTGCCAGCAGCTTGGGGGATACCAGGAAGGATGAGCAGTTCTTC.

This clonotype was recorded many times. The chain couples TRBV29-1 to TRBJ2-1, with 8 bases identical to TRBD1. Germline loops: CDR1 SQVTM, CDR2 ANQGSEA. V was pared by 7 bases and J by 10 bases, with 12 bases of the junction left unmatched. The CDR3 extends over 13 amino acids. CDR3 protein: CSAYGQGAWEQFF. CDR3 DNA sequence: TGCAGCGCCTATGGGCAGGGGGCTTGGGAGCAGTTCTTC.

There are a few counts of this clonotype. CDR3 sequence (DNA): TGTGCAAGTCGACCCCCGGGACATGAGAACACTGAAGCTTTCTTT. Protein sequence: CASRPPGHENTEAFF. The rearrangement links TRBV12-2 to TRBJ1-1; TRBD1 is the table's D call, not checked against the DNA. TRBV12-2 is assigned pseudogene status. CDR3 length: 15 amino acids.

This clonotype was picked up many times. This sequence joins TRBV4-2 and TRBJ1-2, with no clear D. CDR3 length: 14 amino acids. V lost 3 bases to trimming and J lost 3 bases, with 11 bases between them. Germline V CDR1 and CDR2: LGHNA, YNFKEQ. Written as DNA, the CDR3 is TGTGCCAGCAGCCAGCCTACATCGGACTATGGCTACACCTTC. This encodes CASSQPTSDYGYTF.

This clonotype has more than one count but fewer than ten. The genes are TRBV5-5 and TRBJ1-6; D is uncertain. This CDR3 contains 15 residues. V lost 1 base, J lost 5 bases, and 10 bases lay in between. CDR1 and CDR2 (germline): SGHKS, YYEKEE (reference sequence). In DNA form, the CDR3 reads TGTGCCAGCAGCTTGCGTTTCGGGGATAATTCACCCCTCCACTTT. It translates to CASSLRFGDNSPLHF. The whole variable domain, filled in from reference TRBV5-5 and TRBJ1-6, reads DAGVTQSPTHLIKTRGQQVTLRCSPISGHKSVSWYQQVLGQGPQFIFQYYEKEERGRGNFPDRFSARQFPNYSSELNVNALLLGDSALYLCASSLRFGDNSPLHFGNGTRLTVT.

A few counts support this clonotype. The V gene is TRBV11-1, the J gene TRBJ2-3; 10 bases map to TRBD2. With 1 base clipped from V and 6 bases from J, the junction kept 13 bases outside the gene matches. CDR3 length equals 18 residues. The germline gives CDR1 SGHAT, CDR2 FQDESV (reference sequence). The CDR3 DNA sequence: TGTGCCAGCAGCTTAGGTTCCCTAGCGGGGGCCCTAGGGGATACGCAGTATTTT. This codes for CASSLGSLAGALGDTQYF.

The table lists this clonotype with many counts. The chain combines TRBV6-2 or TRBV6-3 with TRBJ2-7; D remains ambiguous. V was shortened by 2 bases and J by 3 bases, with 2 bases between the two germline ends. Germline V gene data show CDR1 as MNHEY and CDR2 as SVGEGT. The CDR3 consists of 11 residues. CDR3 region: CASSYLYEQYF. The CDR3 bases are TGTGCCAGCAGTTACCTCTACGAGCAGTACTTC.

This clonotype came up a few times. This chain connects TRBV7-2 to TRBJ2-1, with 10 bases aligning to TRBD2. Germline CDR1 and CDR2: SGHTA and FQGNSA. J was trimmed by 1 base and V by 5 bases; bases with no gene match: 8. The CDR3 spans 17 residues. Here the CDR3 DNA reads TGTGCCAGCAGCGCAGCCACTAGCGGGAAATCCTACAATGAGCAGTTCTTC. Amino acids: CASSAATSGKSYNEQFF.

This clonotype came up a few times. The V call is TRBV11-2, the J call TRBJ2-2; possible D gene TRBD2, 6 bases. The CDR3 has 13 residues. Looked up from germline, CDR1 is SGHAT and CDR2 is FQNNGV. Trimming cost V 5 bases and J 7 bases, with 11 bases left between them. CDR3 protein: CASSGTGGGELFF. CDR3 in DNA: TGTGCCAGCAGCGGGACCGGGGGCGGGGAGCTGTTTTTT.